This TCR beta chain was obtained from a study of metastatic and nonmetastatic thyroid tumors. About the study: The study looked at repertoires side by side in blood and in tumor or nodule tissue from malignant and benign thyroid patients.

CDR3 length: 16 residues. Germline CDR1 reads MNHNS; CDR2 reads SASEGT. V dropped 6 bases and J dropped 10; count of bases not matched to a gene: 16. TCRdb re-analyzed the PCR reads through MiXCR. The table shows about 22,000 clones, with roughly 36% occurring only once. Not a single patient had been given any form of treatment at any point before undergoing thyroid surgery. This clone was seen more than once but under ten times. The chain couples TRBV6-1 to TRBJ2-2; TRBD2 aligns across 8 bases. Material for sequencing was blood. This receptor was obtained from a male donor with papillary thyroid cancer or a benign thyroid nodule (not recorded which). Some clones in this sample may be carry-over from other donors' samples. The CDR3 nucleotides read TGTGCCAGCAGGAAGCCGGGACTAGGATTAAGGGAGGAGCTGTTTTTT. Translation gives CASRKPGLGLREELFF.